This T cell receptor beta chain is from a study of T cells expressing NK-cell markers. Study overall: Within the sequenced cohort of eight donors, seven exhibited HCMV seropositivity and one was seronegative. General study points: Where several donors were concerned, these clonotypes also led the CD3+CD56-NKG2C+ fraction.

This CDR3 has 16 amino acids. Per germline, CDR1 MNHNY and CDR2 SVGAGI (reference sequence). UMI-tagged 5'RACE template switching yielded the TCR beta cDNA. TCRdb reanalyzed the 5' RACE reads and collapses them to one entry per CDR3 protein, without DNA. Its clone listing holds around 380,000 distinct CDR3 sequences. In the case of this clonotype: The target antigen is unknown.

Sequencing input: blood T cells: a sorted CD56 or NKG2C T cell subset, CD4+ or CD8+ T cells, or bulk PBMC T cells (not recorded which). This TCR came from a woman between 45 and 60 years old in good health. The chain employs TRBV6-6 and TRBJ2-2; TCRdb's assignment of TRBD1 cannot be checked, as there is no DNA. CDR3 in amino acids: CASSYSIGGMAGELFF.